The 26 T cell receptor beta chains below come from one sample, sequenced in a study of blood T cell repertoires in COVID-19. Sequencing used immunoSEQ multiplex PCR; TCRdb keeps in-frame clones, though not all of them. The sample has hundreds of thousands of clones, approximately 88% seen once. Sequencing was performed on peripheral blood. The receptors stem from a woman younger than 45 who had recovered from COVID-19.

The chain links TRBV5-3 to TRBJ2-6; the match to TRBD1 covers 9 bases. TRBV5-3 is annotated as an ORF whose role is uncertain. V lost 0 bases and J lost 1; bases outside the gene matches: 8. The CDR3 contains 19 residues. Written as DNA, the CDR3 is TGTGCCAGAAGCTTGGGCCCGGGACAGGGAATTTCTGGGGCCAACGTCCTGACTTTC. It encodes CARSLGPGQGISGANVLTF.

The rearrangement links TRBV3-1 (or the pseudogene TRBV3-2) to TRBJ1-5, with D unresolved. The CDR3 loop spans 15 amino acids. V gave up 1 base and J gave up 4 bases, with 11 bases separating them. The germline gives CDR1 LGHDT, CDR2 YNNKEL (reference sequence). CDR3 nucleotide sequence: TGTGCCAGCAGCCAAGGCGGCAGTGCGAATCAGCCCCAGCATTTT. This encodes CASSQGGSANQPQHF.

This clone was counted a single time. The J gene is TRBJ2-1, the V gene TRBV10-3; tentative D call: TRBD2 (6 bases). The CDR3 extends over 16 amino acids. V dropped 4 bases and J dropped 1 base, with 14 bases sitting between them. The germline gives CDR1 ENHRY, CDR2 SYGVKD. The CDR3 region is CAISGLRGESYNEQFF. The CDR3, as DNA: TGTGCCATCAGTGGGTTGCGGGGCGAGTCCTACAATGAGCAGTTCTTC.

This clone was seen just once. The chain has TRBV5-1 and TRBJ1-6, with 11 bases identical to TRBD1. The trim removed 1 base at V and 8 bases at J, leaving 5 bases unmatched. The CDR3 totals 16 residues. CDR1 is SGHRS, CDR2 YFSETQ, per germline. CDR3 amino acids: CASSLFSGQGDSPLHF. The CDR3 nucleotides are TGCGCCAGCAGCTTGTTTTCGGGACAGGGGGATTCACCCCTCCACTTT.

This chain links TRBV28 with TRBJ1-2, with a tentative D call TRBD1 (6 bases). Germline CDR1 reads MDHEN; CDR2 reads SYDVKM. The CDR3 is 14 amino acids. The ends were cut back, 6 bases at V and 0 bases at J, with 11 bases in the middle. CDR3 DNA sequence: TGTGCCAGCAGGATTTCAGGGGCTAACTATGGCTACACCTTC. This codes for CASRISGANYGYTF.

The chain has TRBV7-2 and TRBJ2-1; 10 bases map to TRBD2. CDR1 is SGHTA and CDR2 is FQGNSA in the germline V gene. The CDR3 is 15 amino acids. The trim removed 6 bases at V and 5 bases at J, leaving 7 bases unmatched. In DNA form, the CDR3 reads TGTGCCAGCAGGCTCCGACTAGCGGGTAACAATGAGCAGTTCTTC. Protein sequence: CASRLRLAGNNEQFF.

V usage is TRBV7-2 and J usage is TRBJ2-7; 8 bases are shared with TRBD1. Looked up from germline, CDR1 is SGHTA and CDR2 is FQGNSA. The CDR3 sequence is 14 residues long. V lost 5 bases, J lost 3 bases, and 6 bases stayed unmatched. DNA for the CDR3: TGTGCCAGCAGCCTGGGACAGGTCGACTACGAGCAGTACTTC. This translates into CASSLGQVDYEQYF.

This chain links TRBV7-9 with TRBJ2-7, with TRBD1 identical over 7 bases. CDR3 length equals 15 residues. V shed 5 bases, J shed 2 bases, and the junction held 9 bases outside the gene matches. Germline loops: CDR1 SEHNR, CDR2 FQNEAQ (reference sequence). The CDR3 spells CASSTTTGQPYEQYF. DNA of the CDR3: TGTGCCAGCAGCACCACTACGGGACAGCCCTACGAGCAGTACTTC.

This chain joins TRBV7-2 and TRBJ2-3; possible D gene TRBD2, 6 bases. Germline CDR1 is SGHTA and CDR2 is FQGNSA. The CDR3 loop spans 15 amino acids. V was cut by 5 bases and J by 4 bases, with 16 bases left in between. The CDR3 loop reads CASSADYYGADTQYF. CDR3 bases: TGTGCCAGCAGCGCGGACTACTACGGGGCAGATACGCAGTATTTT.

In regard to this clone: This sample includes further DNA sequences coding for the same CDR3. The rearrangement uses TRBV3-1 (or the pseudogene TRBV3-2) and TRBJ2-7, with 8 bases that match TRBD1. The CDR3 sequence is 14 residues long. In germline, CDR1 is LGHDT, CDR2 YNNKEL (reference sequence). Trimming took 4 bases from V and 1 from J; bases not matched to a gene: 3. The CDR3 reads CASSPGQGSYEQYF. The CDR3 DNA reads as TGTGCCAGCAGCCCCGGACAGGGTTCCTACGAGCAGTACTTC.

The V and J genes are TRBV19 and TRBJ1-1; D might be TRBD1 (6 bases). This CDR3 is 16 amino acids long. Germline loops: CDR1 LNHDA, CDR2 SQIVND (reference sequence). Trimming shortened V by 7 bases and J by 3 bases, and 21 bases separated the two germline ends. The CDR3 nucleotides are TGTGCCAGTACCAAATCAAACAGGGATTGGGACACTGAAGCTTTCTTT. Amino acids: CASTKSNRDWDTEAFF.

The chain uses TRBV5-1 and TRBJ1-5; D not resolved. V dropped 4 bases and J dropped 6 bases, with 14 bases sitting between them. The CDR3 length is 14 residues. CDR1 and CDR2 (germline): SGHRS, YFSETQ. CDR3 loop: CASSPGGEFQPQHF. The CDR3 DNA reads as TGCGCCAGCAGCCCGGGCGGGGAGTTTCAGCCCCAGCATTTT. The whole variable domain, filled in from reference TRBV5-1 and TRBJ1-5, reads KAGVTQTPRYLIKTRGQQVTLSCSPISGHRSVSWYQQTPGQGLQFLFEYFSETQRNKGNFPGRFSGRQFSNSRSEMNVSTLELGDSALYLCASSPGGEFQPQHFGDGTRLSIL.

This chain connects TRBV29-1 to TRBJ1-3; 7 nucleotides match TRBD1. V trimming: 0 bases; J trimming: 1 base; junction bases outside the gene matches: 3. This CDR3 spans 15 amino acids. The V gene's germline CDR1 is SQVTM and CDR2 ANQGSEA. CDR3 loop: CSVEDLGQSGNTIYF. In DNA form, the CDR3 reads TGCAGCGTTGAAGACCTGGGACAGTCTGGAAACACCATATATTTT.

The chain couples TRBV24-1 to TRBJ1-5; D is uncertain. Germline V gene lookup returns CDR1 KGHDR and CDR2 SFDVKD. There are 14 residues in the CDR3. Trimming removed 1 base at V and 3 bases at J, with 6 bases between. CDR3 DNA sequence: TGTGCCACCAGTGATTTACAATACAATCAGCCCCAGCATTTT. Protein: CATSDLQYNQPQHF.

V and J are TRBV29-1 and TRBJ2-3; 9 bases fit TRBD1. The CDR3 extends over 14 amino acids. V dropped 8 bases and J dropped 0; count of bases not matched to a gene: 6. The V gene's germline CDR1 is SQVTM and CDR2 ANQGSEA. CDR3 protein: CSTSGQGSTDTQYF. The CDR3 coding sequence is TGCAGCACCTCGGGACAGGGAAGCACAGATACGCAGTATTTT.

V and J are TRBV11-2 and TRBJ1-1; 9 bases map to TRBD1. The CDR3 is 12 amino acids. Germline CDR1 is SGHAT and CDR2 is FQNNGV. Trimming cost V 8 bases and J 5 bases; bases outside gene matches: 3. Here the CDR3 DNA reads TGTGCCAGCTCGACAGGGGGAACTGAAGCTTTCTTT. Its translation: CASSTGGTEAFF.

The chain joins TRBV6-6 to TRBJ2-7, with TRBD2 as a possible D gene (6 bases). The V gene lost 6 bases and the J gene lost 3 bases, with 18 bases spanning the gap. The CDR3 sequence is 15 residues long. CDR1 MNHNY and CDR2 SVGAGI come from the germline V gene (reference sequence). CDR3: CASRRGSSEFYEQYF. CDR3 coding DNA: TGTGCCAGCAGAAGGGGTTCTAGCGAATTCTACGAGCAGTACTTC.

The chain is built from TRBV7-9 and TRBJ2-1; TRBD2 matches 11 bases. Losses at the gene ends were 6 bases for V and 4 bases for J; bases not matched to a gene: 2. CDR1 and CDR2 (germline): SEHNR, FQNEAQ (reference sequence). The CDR3 consists of 14 residues. The CDR3 bases are TGTGCCAGCAGTCTAGCGGGGGGATACAATGAGCAGTTCTTC. It translates to CASSLAGGYNEQFF.

This chain uses TRBV7-8 with TRBJ2-2, with D unresolved. This CDR3 has 14 amino acids. Germline loops: CDR1 SGHVS, CDR2 FQNEAQ. The ends were cut back, 4 bases at V and 1 base at J, with 7 bases in the middle. The CDR3 loop is CASSSHKNTGELFF. In DNA form, the CDR3 reads TGTGCCAGCAGCTCCCACAAGAACACCGGGGAGCTGTTTTTT.

The rearrangement links TRBV10-3 to TRBJ2-3; 9 bases are shared with TRBD2. CDR1 is ENHRY and CDR2 is SYGVKD in the germline V gene. V shed 10 bases, J shed 1 base, and the junction held 12 bases outside the gene matches. This CDR3 spans 16 amino acids. This CDR3 is CATPSWTSERTDTQYF. CDR3 sequence (DNA): TGTGCCACCCCCTCGTGGACTAGCGAACGCACAGATACGCAGTATTTT.

The J gene is TRBJ1-1, the V gene TRBV18; D remains ambiguous. Germline V gene sequence: CDR1 KGHSH, CDR2 LQKENI. CDR3 length: 13 residues. Trimming took off 5 bases at V and 4 bases at J, with 11 bases between the two ends. The CDR3 DNA is TGTGCCAGCTCAGGAGGGATCGCCACTGAAGCTTTCTTT. This gives the protein CASSGGIATEAFF.

The chain carries TRBV11-2 and TRBJ1-3; D ambiguous. The length of the CDR3 is 17 residues. The germline CDR1 and CDR2 sequences are SGHAT and FQNNGV. V was trimmed by 5 bases and J by 0 bases, leaving 17 bases between them. CDR3 nucleotide sequence: TGTGCCAGCAGCGCGACCCGGGGTCCGACCTCTGGAAACACCATATATTTT. Residues: CASSATRGPTSGNTIYF.

The chain employs TRBV19 and TRBJ1-5; D is unclear. Germline CDR1 and CDR2: LNHDA and SQIVND (reference sequence). The V end lost 1 base, the J end lost 3 bases, and 10 bases lay between the germline ends. The CDR3 has 15 amino acids. CDR3 in amino acids: CASSIVFPVNQPQHF. CDR3 DNA sequence: TGTGCCAGTAGTATAGTGTTTCCAGTCAATCAGCCCCAGCATTTT. Based on the CDR3 plus reference TRBV19 and TRBJ1-5, the full variable domain is DGGITQSPKYLFRKEGQNVTLSCEQNLNHDAMYWYRQDPGQGLRLIYYSQIVNDFQKGDIAEGYSVSREKKESFPLTVTSAQKNPTAFYLCASSIVFPVNQPQHFGDGTRLSIL.

CDR3 sequence reads: CAWSGDREGSNQPQHF. The CDR3 bases are TGTGCCTGGAGTGGGGACAGGGAAGGCAGCAATCAGCCCCAGCATTTT. The chain joins TRBV30 to TRBJ1-5, with TRBD1 identical over 9 bases. This CDR3 has 16 amino acids. V shed 1 base, J shed 1 base, and the junction held 5 bases outside the gene matches. Germline CDR1 is GTSNPN and CDR2 is SVGIG (reference sequence).

Remarks on this clone: The same CDR3 is also encoded by other DNA sequences in this sample. The J gene is TRBJ1-1, the V gene TRBV19; D is uncertain. The CDR3 has 13 amino acids. Between the trimmed V and J ends, which lost 3 bases and 2 bases, there was a span of 7 bases. The germline V gene encodes CDR1 LNHDA and CDR2 SQIVND (reference sequence). The CDR3: CASSITENTEAFF. DNA for the CDR3: TGTGCCAGTAGTATCACAGAAAACACTGAAGCTTTCTTT.

The CDR3 nucleotides read TGCAGCCCCAAGGGGGTTTTGAACACTGAAGCTTTCTTT. Encoded protein: CSPKGVLNTEAFF. The genes are TRBV29-1 and TRBJ1-1; TRBD1 is a possible D gene (6 bases). V lost 8 bases to trimming and J lost 0 bases, with 13 bases between them. The germline V gene encodes CDR1 SQVTM and CDR2 ANQGSEA. The CDR3 totals 13 residues.